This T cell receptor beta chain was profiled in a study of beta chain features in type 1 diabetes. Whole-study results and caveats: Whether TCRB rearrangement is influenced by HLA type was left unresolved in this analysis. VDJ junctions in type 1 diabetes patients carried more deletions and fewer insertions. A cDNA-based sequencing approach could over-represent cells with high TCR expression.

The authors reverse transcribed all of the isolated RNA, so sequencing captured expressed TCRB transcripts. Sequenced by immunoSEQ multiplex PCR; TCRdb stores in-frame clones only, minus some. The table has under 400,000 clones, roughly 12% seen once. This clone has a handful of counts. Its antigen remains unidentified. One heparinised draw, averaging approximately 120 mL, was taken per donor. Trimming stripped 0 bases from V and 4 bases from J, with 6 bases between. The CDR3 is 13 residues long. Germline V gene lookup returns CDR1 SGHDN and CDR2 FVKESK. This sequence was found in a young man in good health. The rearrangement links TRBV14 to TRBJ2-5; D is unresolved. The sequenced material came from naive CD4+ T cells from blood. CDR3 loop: CASSQELVETQYF. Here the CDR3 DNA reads TGTGCCAGCAGCCAAGAACTGGTAGAGACCCAGTACTTC.